This T cell receptor (beta chain) was found in a study of cytomegalovirus exposure and HLA in healthy donors (dated by TCRdb to 2016 to 2017). Turning to the overall study: According to an earlier analysis of 450 to 650 of the donors, about 179 million T cells yielded roughly 110 million unique TCR beta sequences and about 280 Gb of sequence data. Roughly 300 gigabases of sequencing data and approximately 91 million unique TCR sequences made up an early release that covered approximately 620 HLA-typed donors. The genetic ancestry cluster associated with self-reported Caucasian donors included around four fifths of the roughly 360 genotyped donors. The study aimed to test whether cataloging public T cell receptors could reveal signatures of past pathogen exposure. The study profiled the T cell repertoires of 500 to 800 subjects by immunosequencing and related them to cytomegalovirus serostatus. In addition to the first cohort of about 650 subjects, a separate validation cohort of 120 different subjects was used. High-throughput TCR immunosequencing, statistical association of individual TCRs with disease status, and machine learning were combined to predict cytomegalovirus infection status. A later analysis re-analyzed previously published TCR beta repertoires from several hundred donors and added high-resolution HLA genotyping to study TCR occurrence patterns. Rather than using new phenotypic data, the later analysis identified candidate immune exposures from TCR beta sequences and from how often those sequences occurred across donors. To decide whether each TCR beta V gene segment behaved as functional or pseudogenic, an earlier analysis of 587 of the donors relied on high-throughput TCR beta sequencing. Alongside the repertoire data, information on donor age, sex, ethnicity and CMV serostatus was compiled. Genome-wide SNP genotypes for about 60% of the 666 donors were used in a later genetic analysis, which treated that subset as a discovery cohort. All discovery cohort repertoires had been generated using a single sequencing platform. HLA typing included class I and class II loci at four-digit resolution. Typing coverage varied by locus: about 620-630 donors for A, B, C, DRB1 and DQB1; around 560 for DQA1; around 610 for DPA1; around 450 for DPB1. Several DR-DQ haplotypes were treated as single units for association and clustering because of strong linkage in the cohort. Among 398 genotyped donors of the cohort, an average of roughly 240,000 unique TCR beta nucleotide sequences were sequenced per donor, roughly a sixth of them non-productive. Overall study outcomes, separate from this receptor: In an earlier analysis of 587 of the donors, most TCR beta V segments appeared in productive rearrangements about 90% or about 30% of the time, broadly matching IMGT annotations. In a later analysis, several top co-occurrence clusters were reported to appear linked to parvovirus B19, influenza, CMV and Epstein-Barr virus. The 87-base-pair reads could not distinguish some IMGT-functional V segments, including TRBV6-2 and TRBV6-3, so those segments were excluded. In a later genetic analysis, a missense DCLRE1C variant was associated with V-gene and J-gene trimming of TCR beta chains, and the association was replicated in an independent cohort. In a later analysis, TCR association rates were found to vary across HLA loci, with the most associated TCRs seen for DRB1 alleles and the fewest for HLA-C alleles. According to a later genetic analysis, donors in an Asian-associated ancestry cluster had fewer N-insertions in productive TCRs than the roughly 700-donor mean. Most TCR sequences were seen in very few donors, while some public TCRs were found in many individuals. It was suggested by the authors that the approach could potentially be generalized to other disease states and immunological phenotypes. Linkage disequilibrium might explain the correlated functional status among segregating V segments, but an unknown experimental factor could not be excluded. For the cohort, immune exposure information was limited to CMV serostatus. HLA typing was unavailable for some donors at each locus, so association tests used only the typed subset. According to a later analysis, most CMV-associated TCR beta chains appeared to be HLA-restricted, and the HLA associations seemed to be driven largely by CMV exposure. A further reported finding was that TCR beta sequences accurately predicted the HLA-A and HLA-B alleles for most subjects in the first cohort. Roughly uniform sequencing depth across donors was assumed in presence/absence analyses, although this assumption may not hold. Only TCR beta chains were sequenced in this cohort, and the absence of alpha or paired-chain data limited detectable features. About 15 rarely observed V segments, including chromosome 9 orphons, were excluded from the earlier analysis of several hundred of the donors because counts were too low. The classifier was reported to diagnose cytomegalovirus status with high specificity and sensitivity in both the original and validation cohorts. A later analysis found that HLA-associated TCR beta chains were more clonally expanded and had lower generation probabilities than equally common non-associated chains. The study listed 150 to 200 TCR beta chains as associated with cytomegalovirus. In a later analysis, some 18,000 TCR beta sequences were associated with specific HLA alleles at a false discovery rate of 0.05. In vitro tests confirmed that a few of the cytomegalovirus-associated TCR beta chains recognize cytomegalovirus antigens. The sequencing pipeline was judged likely to have produced a cluster of highly shared sequence variants as a technical artifact. When HLA alleles, especially DR and DQ, strongly co-occurred, attributing TCR associations to individual alleles was difficult.

Sequences SGHNT (CDR1) and YENEEA (CDR2) are obtained from the germline V gene. The V end gives up 5 bases and the J end 4 bases, leaving 4 bases in the junction not matched to a gene. Including the terminal cysteine and phenylalanine, the CDR3 comprises 15 residues. Of all the DNA, just the CDR3 is kept, 45 bases in frame from base 1. As regards this clone: Its antigen specificity is not known. Base qualities are missing; no much larger clone stands one base away.

The library relied on the immunoSEQ multiplex PCR assay. A mixture of 60 forward primers for TCR Vbeta segments and 13 reverse primers for TCR Jbeta segments was used in the multiplex PCR. The CDR3 region of rearranged TCR beta genes was amplified from genomic DNA with a multiplex PCR assay. On the Illumina HiSeq System, the amplified TCR beta libraries were sequenced as 87-base-pair reads. The study's own analysis went as follows. Across the 666 repertoires, a later analysis counted 75 million to 90 million unique TCR beta chains, 9.5 million to 12 million of which were shared by at least two donors. To remove PCR and sequencing errors, raw reads were error-corrected and collapsed into unique sequences using a nearest-neighbor algorithm that merged closely related sequences. Alignment of CDR3 sequences to IMGT reference sequences was used to assign V, D and J gene segments. For a sequence to be retained, at least a six-nucleotide match to both a V gene segment and a J gene segment was required. Rearrangements were classified as productive when the CDR3 lacked stop codons and remained in frame with V and J, and all other rearrangements were classified as non-productive. Following IMGT convention, CDR3 was defined as the stretch from the second conserved V-encoded cysteine up to the conserved J-encoded phenylalanine. The earlier analysis of about 570 of the donors excluded any sequence lacking an unambiguous match to a single V gene segment. An earlier analysis of 587 of the donors called V segments functional above 56.7% productive rearrangements and segregating when the between-donor standard deviation exceeded 5%. A statistical classification framework was developed to diagnose cytomegalovirus status using the catalog of TCR beta chain sequences. A later analysis assigned V and J genes by comparing TCR nucleotide sequences with IMGT/GENE-DB human TR gene sequences. Using the TCRdist pipeline, a later analysis assigned CDR3 sequences along with most-parsimonious VDJ recombination scenarios. In a later analysis, each TCR beta chain was defined by its CDR3 amino acid sequence together with its V-gene family, and reads lacking a unique V-gene family were excluded. In a later analysis, nearly 600 highly shared, low-generation-probability nucleotide sequences were removed to address suspected cross-contamination and a sequencing artifact. In a later analysis, a clonal expansion index for each public chain was calculated from normalized within-repertoire ranks of inferred template counts. In a later analysis, generation probabilities were computed using a VDJ recombination model fitted to out-of-frame rearrangements, and the results were checked against IGoR. A later analysis scored TCR-TCR, TCR-HLA and TCR-CMV co-occurrence with hypergeometric tests, applying a repertoire-size bias correction to TCR pairs. A later analysis estimated false discovery rates by permuting HLA or CMV assignments 20 times. In a later analysis, co-occurring TCRs were grouped using DBSCAN, and TCRdist sequence similarity was added for clustering within HLA-allele-positive subsets. Repertoires with fewer than 30,000 or more than 120,000 public chains were left out of co-occurrence clustering, as were about 5 repertoires with anomalous nucleotide sharing. Sourced from immuneACCESS, this table was stored by TCRdb with only in-frame sequences that have V and J called. A share of the clones is absent; for the studies checked, an unresolved V gene accounts for under half, and the remainder has no known explanation. The V and J calls and the clone size are those of that table, but D and trimming were determined from the DNA. The sample contains more than 150,000 clones, around three quarters of them found a single time. The ten largest clones capture approximately 1.5% of the sample.

The cohort consisted of 600 to 700 healthy bone marrow donors. Cohort members were all nominally healthy when sampled, although unrecorded immune exposures were likely present. The donor tested CMV seronegative, placing the donor among the 350 or so seronegative members of the cohort. A peripheral blood sample was collected from each donor, and TCR beta sequencing was performed on peripheral blood mononuclear cells. The Qiagen DNeasy Blood Extraction Kit was used to extract genomic DNA from the blood cell samples. Recombination linked TRBV11-3 to TRBJ2-5; TRBD2 matches 13 bases in the middle. The sample comprised PBMCs. This clonotype was obtained from a man in his forties in good health and CMV-seronegative. CDR3 loop: CASSMGLAGTETQYF. At the DNA level, the sequence is TGTGCCAGCAGCATGGGACTAGCGGGAACAGAGACCCAGTACTTC.